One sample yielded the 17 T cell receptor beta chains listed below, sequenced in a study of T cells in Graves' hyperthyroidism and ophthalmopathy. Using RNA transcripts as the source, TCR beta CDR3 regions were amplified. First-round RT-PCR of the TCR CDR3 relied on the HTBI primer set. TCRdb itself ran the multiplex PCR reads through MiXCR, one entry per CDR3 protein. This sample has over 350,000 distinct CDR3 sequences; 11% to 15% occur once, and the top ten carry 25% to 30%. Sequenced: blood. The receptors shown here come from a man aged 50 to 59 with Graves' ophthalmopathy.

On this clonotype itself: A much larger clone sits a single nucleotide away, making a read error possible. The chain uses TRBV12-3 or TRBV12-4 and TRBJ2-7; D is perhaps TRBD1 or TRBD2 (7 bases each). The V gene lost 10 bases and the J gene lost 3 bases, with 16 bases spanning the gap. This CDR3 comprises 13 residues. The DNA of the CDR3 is TGTGCCACCAGGGGGGGCTTAGGCTACGAGCAGTACTTC. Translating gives CATRGGLGYEQYF.

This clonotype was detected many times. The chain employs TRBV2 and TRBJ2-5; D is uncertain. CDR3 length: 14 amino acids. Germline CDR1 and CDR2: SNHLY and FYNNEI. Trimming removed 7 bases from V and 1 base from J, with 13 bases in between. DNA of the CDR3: TGTGCCAGCACATTCGACCAACTCCAAGAGACCCAGTACTTC. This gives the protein CASTFDQLQETQYF.

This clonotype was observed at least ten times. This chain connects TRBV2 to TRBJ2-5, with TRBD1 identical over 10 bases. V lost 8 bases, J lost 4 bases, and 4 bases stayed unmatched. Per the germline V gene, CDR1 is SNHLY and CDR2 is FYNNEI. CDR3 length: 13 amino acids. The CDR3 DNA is TGTGCCAGCGGACAGGGGGTAGGAGAGACCCAGTACTTC. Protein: CASGQGVGETQYF.

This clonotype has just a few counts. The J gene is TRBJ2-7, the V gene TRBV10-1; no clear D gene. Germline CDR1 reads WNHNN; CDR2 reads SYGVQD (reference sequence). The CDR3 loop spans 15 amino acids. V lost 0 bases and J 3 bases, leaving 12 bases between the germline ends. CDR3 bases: TGCGCCAGCAGTGAGTCTTCCAGCCTTTACTACGAGCAGTACTTC. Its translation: CASSESSSLYYEQYF.

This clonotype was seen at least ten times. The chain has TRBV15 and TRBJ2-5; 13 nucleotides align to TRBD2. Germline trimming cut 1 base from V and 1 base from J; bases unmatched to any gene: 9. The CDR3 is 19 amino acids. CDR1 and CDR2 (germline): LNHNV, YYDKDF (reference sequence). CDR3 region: CATSRGTSGRGTAQETQYF. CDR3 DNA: TGTGCCACCAGCAGAGGGACTAGCGGGAGAGGTACGGCCCAAGAGACCCAGTACTTC.

The CDR3 loop is CASGVSTDTQYF. The CDR3, as DNA: TGTGCCAGCGGTGTGAGCACAGATACGCAGTATTTT. The genes are TRBV7-3 and TRBJ2-3; unclear D gene. CDR3 length: 12 amino acids. The V end was cut by 8 bases, the J end by 0 bases, with 6 bases between. Germline values: CDR1 SGHTA, CDR2 FQGTGA.

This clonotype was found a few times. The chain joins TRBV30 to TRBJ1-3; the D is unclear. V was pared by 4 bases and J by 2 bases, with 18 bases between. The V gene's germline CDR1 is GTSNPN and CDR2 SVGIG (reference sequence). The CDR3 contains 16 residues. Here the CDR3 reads CAWTPRFWGTGNTIYF. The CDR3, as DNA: TGTGCCTGGACCCCCCGGTTTTGGGGTACTGGAAACACCATATATTTT.

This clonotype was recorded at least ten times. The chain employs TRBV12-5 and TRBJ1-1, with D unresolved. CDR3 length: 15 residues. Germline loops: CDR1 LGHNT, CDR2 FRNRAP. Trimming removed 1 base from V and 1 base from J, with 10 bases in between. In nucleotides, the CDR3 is TGTGCTAGTGGTTTGGAGTCCGCCGGGAACACTGAAGCTTTCTTT. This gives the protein CASGLESAGNTEAFF.

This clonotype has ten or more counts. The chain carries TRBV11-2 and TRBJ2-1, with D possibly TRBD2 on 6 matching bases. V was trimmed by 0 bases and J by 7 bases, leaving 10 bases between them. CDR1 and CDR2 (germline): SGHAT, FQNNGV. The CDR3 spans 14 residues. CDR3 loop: CASSLELAGNEQFF. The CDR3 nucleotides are TGTGCCAGCAGCTTAGAACTAGCTGGAAATGAGCAGTTCTTC.

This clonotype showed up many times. The CDR3 DNA sequence: TGCAGTGCGGCGGCCGGACAGCTTAGCACAGATACGCAGTATTTT. Amino acids: CSAAAGQLSTDTQYF. V gene TRBV20-1 combines with J gene TRBJ2-3, with D perhaps TRBD1 (6 bases). The CDR3 runs 15 residues. CDR1 and CDR2 from the germline V gene are DFQATT and SNEGSKA (reference sequence). The V and J ends lost 6 bases and 0 bases respectively, with 16 bases between them.

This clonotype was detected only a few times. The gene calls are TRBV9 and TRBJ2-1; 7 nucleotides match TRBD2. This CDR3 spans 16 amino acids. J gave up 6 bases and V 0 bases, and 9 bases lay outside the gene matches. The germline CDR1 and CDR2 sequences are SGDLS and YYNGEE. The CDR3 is CASSVEGAGAFNEQFF. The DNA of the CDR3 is TGTGCCAGCAGCGTAGAAGGGGCGGGAGCTTTCAATGAGCAGTTCTTC. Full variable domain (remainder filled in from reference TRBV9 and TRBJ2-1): DSGVTQTPKHLITATGQRVTLRCSPRSGDLSVYWYQQSLDQGLQFLIQYYNGEERAKGNILERFSAQQFPDLHSELNLSSLELGDSALYFCASSVEGAGAFNEQFFGPGTRLTVL.

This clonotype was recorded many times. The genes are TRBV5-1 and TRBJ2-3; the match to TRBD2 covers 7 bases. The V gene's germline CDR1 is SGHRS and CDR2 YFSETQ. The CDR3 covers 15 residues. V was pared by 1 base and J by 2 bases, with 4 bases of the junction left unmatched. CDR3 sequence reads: CASSLWGGVTDTQYF. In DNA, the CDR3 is TGCGCCAGCAGCTTGTGGGGAGGGGTCACAGATACGCAGTATTTT.

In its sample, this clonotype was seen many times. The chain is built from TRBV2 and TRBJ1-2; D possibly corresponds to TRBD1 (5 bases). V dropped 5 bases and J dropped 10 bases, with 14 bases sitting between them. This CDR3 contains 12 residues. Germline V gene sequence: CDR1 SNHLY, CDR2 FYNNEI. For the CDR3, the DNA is TGTGCCAGCAGTTTCGAGACAGAATTCTACACCTTC. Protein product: CASSFETEFYTF. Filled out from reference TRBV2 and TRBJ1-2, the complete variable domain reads EPEVTQTPSHQVTQMGQEVILRCVPISNHLYFYWYRQILGQKVEFLVSFYNNEISEKSEIFDDQFSVERPDGSNFTLKIRSTKLEDSAMYFCASSFETEFYTFGSGTRLTVV.

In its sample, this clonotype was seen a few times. The CDR3, as DNA: TGTGCCACCAGTGATATCGGACAGGGACACAATGAGCAGTTCTTC. It is translated as CATSDIGQGHNEQFF. The rearrangement uses TRBV24-1 and TRBJ2-1; TRBD1 matches 8 bases. The CDR3 covers 15 residues. The V gene's germline CDR1 is KGHDR and CDR2 SFDVKD. The ends lost 3 bases at V and 5 bases at J; junction bases unmatched: 5.

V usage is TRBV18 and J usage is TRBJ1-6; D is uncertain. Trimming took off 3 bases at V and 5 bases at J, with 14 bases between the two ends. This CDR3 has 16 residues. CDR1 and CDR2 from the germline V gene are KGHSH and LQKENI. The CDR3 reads CASSPTGPSNNSPLHF. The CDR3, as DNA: TGTGCCAGCTCACCTACCGGGCCAAGCAATAATTCACCCCTCCACTTT. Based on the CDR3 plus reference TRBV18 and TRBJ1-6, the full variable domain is NAGVMQNPRHLVRRRGQEARLRCSPMKGHSHVYWYRQLPEEGLKFMVYLQKENIIDESGMPKERFSAEFPKEGPSILRIQQVVRGDSAAYFCASSPTGPSNNSPLHFGNGTRLTVT.

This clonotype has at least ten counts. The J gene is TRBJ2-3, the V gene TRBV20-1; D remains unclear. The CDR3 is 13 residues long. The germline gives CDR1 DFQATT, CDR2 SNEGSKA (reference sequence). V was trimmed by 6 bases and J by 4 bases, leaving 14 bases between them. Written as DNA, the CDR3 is TGCAGTGCCGATCGACGGCTGGCAGATACGCAGTATTTT. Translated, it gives CSADRRLADTQYF.

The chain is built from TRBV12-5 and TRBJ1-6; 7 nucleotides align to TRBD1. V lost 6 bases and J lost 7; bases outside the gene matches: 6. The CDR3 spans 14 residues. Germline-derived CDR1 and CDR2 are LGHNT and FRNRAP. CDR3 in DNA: TGTGCTAGTGGCCTCGACAGGGTCAATTCACCCCTCCACTTT. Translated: CASGLDRVNSPLHF.